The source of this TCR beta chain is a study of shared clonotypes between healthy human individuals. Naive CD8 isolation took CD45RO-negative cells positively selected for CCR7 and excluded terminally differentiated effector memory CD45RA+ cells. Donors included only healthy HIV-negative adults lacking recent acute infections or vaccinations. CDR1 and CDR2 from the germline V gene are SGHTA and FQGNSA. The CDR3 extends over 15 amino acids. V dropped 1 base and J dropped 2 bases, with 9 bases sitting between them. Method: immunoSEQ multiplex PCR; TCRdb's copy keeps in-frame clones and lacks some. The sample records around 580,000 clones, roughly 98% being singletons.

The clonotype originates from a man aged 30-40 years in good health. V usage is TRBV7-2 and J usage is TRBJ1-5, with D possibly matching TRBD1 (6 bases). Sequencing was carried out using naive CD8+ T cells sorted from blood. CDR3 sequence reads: CASSLGRGGNQPQHF. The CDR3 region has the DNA TGTGCCAGCAGCTTAGGCAGGGGTGGCAATCAGCCCCAGCATTTT.